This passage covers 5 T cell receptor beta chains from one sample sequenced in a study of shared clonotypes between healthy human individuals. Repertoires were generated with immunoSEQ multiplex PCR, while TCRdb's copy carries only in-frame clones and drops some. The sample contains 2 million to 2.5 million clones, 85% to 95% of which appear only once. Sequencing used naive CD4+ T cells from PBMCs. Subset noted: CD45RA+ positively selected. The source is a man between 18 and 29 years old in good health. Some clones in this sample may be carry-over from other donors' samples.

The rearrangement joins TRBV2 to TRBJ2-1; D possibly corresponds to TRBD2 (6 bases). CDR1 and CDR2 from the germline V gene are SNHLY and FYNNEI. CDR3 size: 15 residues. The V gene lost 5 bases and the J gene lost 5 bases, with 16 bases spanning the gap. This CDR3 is CASSNLAIPHNEQFF. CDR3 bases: TGTGCCAGCAGTAACCTAGCGATTCCTCACAATGAGCAGTTCTTC. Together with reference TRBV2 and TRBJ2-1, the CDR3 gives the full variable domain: EPEVTQTPSHQVTQMGQEVILRCVPISNHLYFYWYRQILGQKVEFLVSFYNNEISEKSEIFDDQFSVERPDGSNFTLKIRSTKLEDSAMYFCASSNLAIPHNEQFFGPGTRLTVL.

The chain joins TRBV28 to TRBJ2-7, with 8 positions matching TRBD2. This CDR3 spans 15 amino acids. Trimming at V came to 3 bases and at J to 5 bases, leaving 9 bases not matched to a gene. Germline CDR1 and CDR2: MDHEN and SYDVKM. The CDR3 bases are TGTGCCAGCAGTTTTCCCGGGACTAGAGCAAACGAGCAGTACTTC. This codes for CASSFPGTRANEQYF.

CDR3 nucleotide sequence: TGTGCCAGCTCACCAGGACAGGCCATTAATGAAAAACTGTTTTTT. It specifies CASSPGQAINEKLFF. The rearrangement joins TRBV18 to TRBJ1-4; 7 nucleotides line up with TRBD1. The CDR3 extends over 15 amino acids. The junction had 4 bases not matched to a gene; V was cut back by 2 bases and J by 4 bases. Per the germline V gene, CDR1 is KGHSH and CDR2 is LQKENI.

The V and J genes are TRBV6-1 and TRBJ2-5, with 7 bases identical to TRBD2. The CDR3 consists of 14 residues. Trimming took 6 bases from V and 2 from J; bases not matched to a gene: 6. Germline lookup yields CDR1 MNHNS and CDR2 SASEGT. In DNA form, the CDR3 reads TGTGCCAGCAGCCGGGACTACAAGCAAGAGACCCAGTACTTC. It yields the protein CASSRDYKQETQYF.

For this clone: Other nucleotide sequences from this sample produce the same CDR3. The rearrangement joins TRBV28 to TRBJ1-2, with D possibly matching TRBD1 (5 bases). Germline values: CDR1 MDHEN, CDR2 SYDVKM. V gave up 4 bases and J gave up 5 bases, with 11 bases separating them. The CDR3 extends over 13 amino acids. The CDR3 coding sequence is TGTGCCAGCAGTTCGGGGGGTGGGTATGGCTACACCTTC. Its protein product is CASSSGGGYGYTF.